Below, one T cell receptor (beta chain) is given with its context. The data derive from a study of T cells in Graves' hyperthyroidism and ophthalmopathy. From germline, CDR1 is LNHDA and CDR2 SQIVND (reference sequence). The CDR3 has 16 amino acids. V lost 0 bases and J 6 bases, leaving 16 bases between the germline ends. Amplification of TCR beta CDR3 regions used RNA as the template. In the first-round RT-PCR of the TCR CDR3, the HTBI primer set was used. TCRdb called the multiplex PCR reads again in MiXCR, with one record for every CDR3 protein. The sample consists of over 700,000 distinct CDR3 sequences, around a sixth of them appearing once.

This chain uses TRBV19 with TRBJ2-3; D ambiguous. The sequence was collected from a woman aged 50 to 60 with Graves' hyperthyroidism that later progressed to Graves' ophthalmopathy. Sequenced sample: blood. The CDR3 here is CASSIEGYLWIDTQYF. The CDR3 bases are TGTGCCAGTAGTATAGAGGGATATCTGTGGATCGATACGCAGTATTTT.